The rows below give T cell receptor beta chains drawn from one sample of a study of identical twins. A single record per CDR3 protein comes from TCRdb applying MiXCR to the 5' RACE reads. This repertoire shows approximately 680,000 distinct CDR3 sequences, about 7.1% found once; its top ten account for around 1.6%. The same specimen was also included in a second study, on yellow fever vaccine responses in identical twins.

The sample was PBMCs. The receptors here all came from a woman aged 18-30 years in good health. Each CDR3 is given with its conserved first and last residue. Fields, in order: D gene, J gene, clone size, V gene, CDR3 DNA, CDR3 protein. The D gene is left open where the match is weak. Clone size is stated in some rows and not others, as once, few, many or a class when expanded.

TRBD2 | TRBJ2-1 | few | TRBV27 | TGTGCCAGCAGTGTCAGACTAGCGGGAGTATCCTACAATGAGCAGTTCTTC | CASSVRLAGVSYNEQFF
TRBD1 | TRBJ2-2 | . | TRBV7-3 | TGTGCCAGCAGCCGTACAGGGGCGGCGAACACCGGGGAGCTGTTTTTT | CASSRTGAANTGELFF
. | TRBJ2-1 | many | TRBV9 | TGTGCCAGCAGCCTAACACCAATACAGTACAATGAGCAGTTCTTC | CASSLTPIQYNEQFF
TRBD2 | TRBJ2-1 | . | TRBV6-1 | TGTGCCAGCAGAGAACTAGCGGCCTACAATGAGCAGTTCTTC | CASRELAAYNEQFF
TRBD1 | TRBJ1-3 | . | TRBV12-5 | TGTGCTAGTGGTCCGGGACAGGGAAGCTCTGGAAACACCATATATTTT | CASGPGQGSSGNTIYF
. | TRBJ1-2 | few | TRBV20-1 | TGCAGTGCTAGAGGGCCGGGGGATGGCTACACCTTC | CSARGPGDGYTF
. | TRBJ2-1 | few | TRBV20-1 | TGCAGTGCTACCCTGGGGCAGGCTGAGGGGCTAGCGAGGGGGCTTTTAGGGATTGAGCAGTTCTTC | CSATLGQAEGLARGLLGIEQFF
. | TRBJ1-2 | many | TRBV24-1 | TGTGCCACCAGTGATACTACCTATGGCTACACCTTC | CATSDTTYGYTF
TRBD2 | TRBJ2-1 | few | TRBV27 | TGTGCCACTTATAGGGGCGGGGGGCATGAGCAGTTCTTC | CATYRGGGHEQFF
. | TRBJ1-6 | few | TRBV3-1 | TGTGCCAGCAGCCAAGGGGCCGTTTTCGACACACCCCTCCACTTT | CASSQGAVFDTPLHF
TRBD2 | TRBJ2-5 | many | TRBV25-1 | TGTGCCAGCAGTATACTAGCGGGAGAGATGGAGACCCAGTACTTC | CASSILAGEMETQYF
TRBD2 | TRBJ2-5 | many | TRBV4-2 | TGTGCCAGCAGCCAAGCGGGGGGGCAAGAGACCCAGTACTTC | CASSQAGGQETQYF
. | TRBJ2-5 | . | TRBV15 | TGTGCCACCAGCAGAGATTGGCAAGAGACCCAGTACTTC | CATSRDWQETQYF
TRBD1 | TRBJ2-2 | few | TRBV12-3/TRBV12-4 | TGTGCCAGCAGTCCGACAGGGTTCGCCACCGGGGAGCTGTTTTTT | CASSPTGFATGELFF
. | TRBJ2-2 | few | TRBV12-3/TRBV12-4 | TGTGCCAGCAGTTTTGGGGACGTCACCGGGGAGCTGTTTTTT | CASSFGDVTGELFF
TRBD1 | TRBJ2-1 | many | TRBV24-1 | TGTGCCGCCGCAGATTCCGGGACAGGGGAGGATAAGCAGTTCTTC | CAAADSGTGEDKQFF
. | TRBJ2-6 | many | TRBV21-1 | TGTGCCAGCACCACGACAGGGGGACACTCTGGGGCCAACGTCCTGACTTTC | CASTTTGGHSGANVLTF
TRBD1 | TRBJ1-1 | few | TRBV10-3 | TGTGCCATCAGACATTGGGACAGCATGAACACTGAAGCTTTCTTT | CAIRHWDSMNTEAFF
. | TRBJ1-2 | . | TRBV10-3 | TGTGCCATCAGTGATTCACAGGGAACGGTTGGCTACACCTTC | CAISDSQGTVGYTF
. | TRBJ2-6 | . | TRBV5-1 | TGCGCCAGCAGCTTAGCTCCGCGGGGCTCTGGGGCCAACGTCCTGACTTTC | CASSLAPRGSGANVLTF
. | TRBJ2-1 | few | TRBV12-3/TRBV12-4 | TGTGCCAGCAGTTTGCTTCCCGGATCCTACAATGAGCAGTTCTTC | CASSLLPGSYNEQFF
. | TRBJ1-2 | . | TRBV18 | TGTGCCAGCTCACCAGCCGGGCTTCCGGAAAGCTACACCTTC | CASSPAGLPESYTF
. | TRBJ2-5 | . | TRBV4-2 | TGTGCCAGCAGCCAAGAGTATACACTCCGGGAGACCCAGTACTTC | CASSQEYTLRETQYF
TRBD2 | TRBJ2-1 | few | TRBV3-1 | TGTGCCAGCAGCCAAATAGAGCGGGGGGGCAATGAGCAGTTCTTC | CASSQIERGGNEQFF
TRBD1 | TRBJ1-1 | many | TRBV5-1 | TGCGCCAGCAGCTTAAGACAGGGTAGCCCTGAAGCTTTCTTT | CASSLRQGSPEAFF
TRBD2 | TRBJ2-1 | many | TRBV20-1 | TGCAGTGCTAGAGATATCCAGCGGGAGGGTCCCTACAATGAGCAGTTCTTC | CSARDIQREGPYNEQFF
. | TRBJ2-7 | . | TRBV24-1 | TGTGCCATCCCTTCGGATTGGGTAGACGCCGCCTCCTACGAGCAGTACTTC | CAIPSDWVDAASYEQYF